The 24 T cell receptor beta chains given below trace back to one sample, sequenced in a study of blood T cell repertoires in COVID-19. Profiling relied on immunoSEQ multiplex PCR, and the TCRdb table lists in-frame clones only, not all of them. The sample carries 210,000 or so clones, more than 70% recorded once. Sequencing input: PBMCs or T cells enriched from blood (not recorded which). These receptors all stem from a man in his thirties or forties with acute COVID-19.

A single count supports this clone. The chain uses TRBV6-5 and TRBJ2-2, with D maybe TRBD2 (6 bases). CDR3 size: 15 residues. Germline V CDR1 and CDR2: MNHEY, SVGAGI. The ends were cut back, 7 bases at V and 4 bases at J, with 16 bases in the middle. CDR3 sequence (DNA): TGTGCCAGCATGGGGCGGGGTGGGGGCACCGGGGAGCTGTTTTTT. Amino acid sequence: CASMGRGGGTGELFF.

This clone was seen ten or more times. The chain employs TRBV27 and TRBJ1-5, with D possibly being TRBD1 (6 bases). The CDR3 has 14 residues. The ends were cut back, 8 bases at V and 2 bases at J, with 13 bases in the middle. Looked up from germline, CDR1 is MNHEY and CDR2 is SMNVEV (reference sequence). This chain's CDR3 is CASGSAGGNQPQHF. The CDR3 DNA follows: TGTGCCAGCGGGTCCGCAGGGGGCAATCAGCCCCAGCATTTT.

The chain joins TRBV12-3 or TRBV12-4 to TRBJ1-2; perhaps TRBD1 as D (5 bases). This CDR3 is built from 13 residues. The V and J ends lost 6 bases and 7 bases respectively, with 15 bases between them. CDR3 sequence (DNA): TGTGCCAGCAGATCAAGCGGGCAGGGTGGCTACACCTTC. Protein product: CASRSSGQGGYTF.

The chain links TRBV6-5 to TRBJ1-4; possibly TRBD1 for D (5 bases). Germline assignment: CDR1 MNHEY and CDR2 SVGAGI. Trimming removed 7 bases from V and 8 bases from J, with 20 bases in between. The CDR3 totals 15 residues. CDR3 nucleotides: TGTGCCAGCAATCCAACGGGGGGAGGTGTAGAAAAACTGTTTTTT. Its translation: CASNPTGGGVEKLFF.

The chain is built from TRBV10-2 and TRBJ1-1; unclear D gene. CDR3 length: 13 residues. V was clipped by 6 bases and J by 0 bases, with 8 bases between them. The V gene's germline CDR1 is WSHSY and CDR2 SAAADI. The CDR3 DNA is TGCGCCAGCAGCGTACAGCTGAACACTGAAGCTTTCTTT. This translates into CASSVQLNTEAFF.

The J gene is TRBJ1-1, the V gene TRBV10-3; 7 bases align to TRBD1. The CDR3 is 14 amino acids. The V segment lost 2 bases and the J segment 6 bases; nucleotides outside the gene matches: 6. In germline, CDR1 is ENHRY, CDR2 SYGVKD. CDR3 in DNA: TGTGCCATCAGTGAGGACAGGGTCAGCTCTGAAGCTTTCTTT. Protein product: CAISEDRVSSEAFF.

This chain uses TRBV6-5 with TRBJ2-7; a weak D match, TRBD2 (6 bases). Germline V gene lookup returns CDR1 MNHEY and CDR2 SVGAGI. This CDR3 contains 13 residues. V gave up 5 bases and J gave up 5 bases, with 13 bases separating them. The CDR3 region has the DNA TGTGCCAGCAGTAGGGACTCACCTAACGAGCAGTACTTC. Protein sequence: CASSRDSPNEQYF.

This clone was counted between two and nine times. Other DNA sequences in the same sample also yield this CDR3. V usage is TRBV9 and J usage is TRBJ2-2, with 11 bases identical to TRBD1. The germline V gene encodes CDR1 SGDLS and CDR2 YYNGEE. J lost 5 bases, V lost 3 bases, and 3 bases had no gene match. The length of the CDR3 is 15 residues. CDR3 amino acids: CASSGGQGATGELFF. The CDR3 region has the DNA TGTGCCAGCAGCGGAGGACAGGGGGCTACCGGGGAGCTGTTTTTT.

This rearrangement joins TRBV5-1 to TRBJ1-1; D perhaps matches TRBD1 (6 bases). This CDR3 has 15 amino acids. Trimming cost V 2 bases and J 0 bases, with 11 bases left between them. CDR1 SGHRS and CDR2 YFSETQ come from the germline V gene. CDR3 amino acids: CASSFLDSLNTEAFF. For the CDR3, the DNA is TGCGCCAGCAGCTTCCTGGACAGTTTGAACACTGAAGCTTTCTTT. Filled out from reference TRBV5-1 and TRBJ1-1, the complete variable domain reads KAGVTQTPRYLIKTRGQQVTLSCSPISGHRSVSWYQQTPGQGLQFLFEYFSETQRNKGNFPGRFSGRQFSNSRSEMNVSTLELGDSALYLCASSFLDSLNTEAFFGQGTRLTVV.

V and J are TRBV9 and TRBJ2-3, with 8 bases aligning to TRBD1. This CDR3 contains 15 residues. The germline gives CDR1 SGDLS, CDR2 YYNGEE. V shed 4 bases and J 5 bases; nucleotides not matched to a gene: 9. DNA of the CDR3: TGTGCCAGCAGCCCAAGGACAGGGCAAGAAGATACGCAGTATTTT. Translation gives CASSPRTGQEDTQYF.

The rearrangement uses TRBV10-3 and TRBJ1-1; no definite D call. Looked up from germline, CDR1 is ENHRY and CDR2 is SYGVKD. V gave up 1 base and J gave up 4 bases, with 10 bases separating them. The CDR3 is 14 residues long. The CDR3 here is CAISEWVEGTEAFF. The CDR3 DNA follows: TGTGCCATCAGTGAGTGGGTGGAGGGCACTGAAGCTTTCTTT.

The table lists this clone with a few counts. V gene TRBV4-1 combines with J gene TRBJ1-1; 9 bases fit TRBD1. V was pared by 4 bases and J by 6 bases, with 9 bases of the junction left unmatched. Per germline, CDR1 MGHRA and CDR2 YSYEKL. The CDR3 sequence is 15 residues long. The CDR3 protein is CASSRPLDRGAEAFF. For the CDR3, the DNA is TGCGCCAGCAGCCGGCCTCTAGACAGGGGGGCTGAAGCTTTCTTT.

The V and J genes are TRBV7-3 and TRBJ2-3; 9 bases fit TRBD2. This CDR3 is built from 15 residues. CDR1 is SGHTA, CDR2 FQGTGA, per germline. Trimming removed 6 bases from V and 2 bases from J; junction bases left unmatched: 6. The CDR3 coding sequence is TGTGCCAGCAGTCAAGCGGGGGGCCTCACAGATACGCAGTATTTT. Residues: CASSQAGGLTDTQYF.

This clone occurred once. This chain uses TRBV14 with TRBJ2-2, with D perhaps matching TRBD2 (6 bases). The CDR3 extends over 14 amino acids. V lost 6 bases, J lost 4 bases, and 12 bases lay in between. Germline V CDR1 and CDR2: SGHDN, FVKESK. The CDR3 region is CASSKAGLTGELFF. CDR3 DNA: TGTGCCAGCAGTAAAGCGGGCCTCACCGGGGAGCTGTTTTTT.

The chain recombines TRBV15 with TRBJ2-2; D is possibly TRBD1 (6 bases). V was pared by 0 bases and J by 7 bases, with 12 bases between. The CDR3 totals 15 residues. In germline, CDR1 is LNHNV, CDR2 YYDKDF (reference sequence). The CDR3 is CATSRDNRDSGELFF. The CDR3 DNA sequence: TGTGCCACCAGCAGAGATAACAGGGATAGCGGGGAGCTGTTTTTT.

The V and J genes are TRBV2 and TRBJ2-5; D is possibly TRBD2 (7 bases). Trimming stripped 4 bases from V and 2 bases from J, with 11 bases between. The germline gives CDR1 SNHLY, CDR2 FYNNEI. This CDR3 has 14 residues. The CDR3 here is CASSVGGPQETQYF. CDR3 nucleotides: TGTGCCAGCAGTGTCGGGGGGCCGCAAGAGACCCAGTACTTC.

This sequence joins TRBV5-1 and TRBJ1-2; unclear D gene. CDR1 and CDR2 (germline): SGHRS, YFSETQ. The CDR3 is made up of 16 amino acids. V gave up 1 base and J gave up 0 bases, with 13 bases separating them. CDR3: CASSLLPGNPNYGYTF. CDR3 coding DNA: TGCGCCAGCAGCTTGTTACCGGGGAACCCTAACTATGGCTACACCTTC.

The rearrangement links TRBV6-5 to TRBJ2-2; weak D call: TRBD2 (6 bases). V lost 4 bases, J lost 8 bases, and 11 bases lay in between. Germline V gene lookup returns CDR1 MNHEY and CDR2 SVGAGI. This CDR3 is built from 13 residues. The CDR3, as DNA: TGTGCCAGCAGTTCCGGGGGACCGGGGGAGCTGTTTTTT. Its translation is CASSSGGPGELFF.

The sample holds a few counts of this clone. The chain links TRBV11-3 to TRBJ2-7, with 7 bases fitting TRBD1. With V trimmed by 5 bases and J by 2 bases, 9 bases remained unmatched. Germline lookup yields CDR1 SGHNT and CDR2 YENEEA. The CDR3 consists of 15 residues. CDR3 coding DNA: TGTGCCAGCAGCCGAGGGGGCGGGCTAACCTACGAGCAGTACTTC. Translated, it gives CASSRGGGLTYEQYF.

The chain recombines TRBV28 with TRBJ2-3; 9 bases fit TRBD1. V lost 7 bases and J lost 0; bases outside the gene matches: 8. Germline CDR1 and CDR2: MDHEN and SYDVKM. CDR3 length: 16 residues. CDR3 amino acids: CASNNRGPTSTDTQYF. CDR3 nucleotide sequence: TGTGCCAGCAATAACAGGGGGCCTACTAGCACAGATACGCAGTATTTT.

The V gene is TRBV5-1, the J gene TRBJ1-1; 9 bases map to TRBD1. V shed 4 bases and J 3 bases; nucleotides not matched to a gene: 7. Germline V gene data show CDR1 as SGHRS and CDR2 as YFSETQ. The CDR3 runs to 15 residues. The CDR3 loop is CASSPDRGVYTEAFF. DNA of the CDR3: TGCGCCAGCAGCCCGGACAGGGGAGTTTACACTGAAGCTTTCTTT.

The rearrangement links TRBV7-2 to TRBJ2-3; 10 nucleotides align to TRBD2. There are 15 residues in the CDR3. Germline V gene data show CDR1 as SGHTA and CDR2 as FQGNSA. The junction had 9 bases not matched to a gene; V was cut back by 5 bases and J by 7 bases. The CDR3 spells CASSPTSSGGNTQYF. For the CDR3, the DNA is TGTGCCAGCAGCCCGACCTCTAGCGGGGGAAATACGCAGTATTTT.

The CDR3 DNA reads TGTGCCAGCAGCGGGCCGGGACAGGGGAGCTCTAACTATGGCTACACCTTC. The encoded protein is CASSGPGQGSSNYGYTF. The V gene is TRBV9, the J gene TRBJ1-2; 10 bases are a match to TRBD1. The junction had 8 bases not matched to a gene; V was cut back by 3 bases and J by 0 bases. There are 17 residues in the CDR3. CDR1 SGDLS and CDR2 YYNGEE come from the germline V gene.

The V and J genes are TRBV10-2 and TRBJ2-3, with a tentative D call TRBD1 (6 bases). The germline CDR1 and CDR2 sequences are WSHSY and SAAADI. The CDR3 sequence is 13 residues long. Trimming pared 4 bases from V and 5 bases from J, leaving 10 bases between. The CDR3 is CASSGGPVDTQYF. The CDR3 region has the DNA TGCGCCAGCAGTGGGGGGCCTGTAGATACGCAGTATTTT.